The rows below give T cell receptor beta chains drawn from one sample of a study of cytomegalovirus exposure and HLA in healthy donors. Sequenced by immunoSEQ multiplex PCR; TCRdb stores in-frame clones only, minus some. Of about 83,000 clones in the sample, roughly four fifths were seen once. The sequenced sample consisted of PBMCs. The receptor source for this set is a woman under 40 in good health and CMV-seronegative. Each CDR3 is given with its conserved first and last residue. A D gene is named only where the DNA matches it firmly. Some rows mark clone size as missing; the rest say once, few, many or name a class of expanded clone.

d_call clone_size j_call v_call cdr3_aa cdr3_nt
TRBD1 . TRBJ2-6 TRBV19 CASSVRSGTGGATGANVLTF TGTGCCAGTAGTGTCAGATCCGGGACAGGGGGCGCGACTGGGGCCAACGTCCTGACTTTC
. . TRBJ2-7 TRBV29-1 CSVGQGLSYEQYF TGCAGCGTTGGGCAGGGCCTGTCCTACGAGCAGTACTTC
. few TRBJ2-1 TRBV19 CASSIFRGSAYNEQFF TGTGCCAGTAGTATTTTTCGGGGGAGTGCCTACAATGAGCAGTTCTTC
. . TRBJ2-3 TRBV14 CASSQVGDTRSFSTDTQYF TGTGCCAGCAGCCAAGTTGGGGACACCAGATCGTTTAGCACAGATACGCAGTATTTT
. . TRBJ1-1 TRBV18 CASSVGENTEAFF TGTGCCAGCTCCGTAGGGGAGAACACTGAAGCTTTCTTT
TRBD2 once TRBJ2-1 TRBV27 CASKGAEGLAGGGSYNEQFF TGTGCCAGCAAAGGGGCAGAAGGACTAGCGGGAGGGGGCTCCTACAATGAGCAGTTCTTC
TRBD1 . TRBJ1-1 TRBV10-3 CAVTTGGTEAFF TGTGCCGTCACAACAGGGGGCACTGAAGCTTTCTTT
TRBD2 . TRBJ2-4 TRBV9 CASTRGESGIQYF TGTGCCAGCACCCGGGGGGAAAGCGGCATTCAGTACTTC
. . TRBJ1-2 TRBV5-8 CASSSRTSPNGYGYTF TGTGCCAGCAGCTCCCGGACATCTCCGAACGGATATGGCTACACCTTC
. . TRBJ1-1 TRBV6-1 CASLRRQLNTEAFF TGTGCCAGCTTGAGGAGACAGCTGAACACTGAAGCTTTCTTT